Following are 30 T cell receptor beta chains from one sample sequenced in a study of blood T cell repertoires in COVID-19. Libraries were prepared by immunoSEQ multiplex PCR; TCRdb keeps only in-frame clonotypes and omits some of them. The sample holds 50,000 to 70,000 clones, 80% to 95% seen once. Input material: peripheral blood. These receptors were obtained from a woman aged 80 or older with active COVID-19.

This chain connects TRBV28 to TRBJ2-7; TRBD2 agrees at 7 bases. With 5 bases clipped from V and 5 bases from J, the junction kept 9 bases outside the gene matches. The CDR3 consists of 14 residues. Germline V CDR1 and CDR2: MDHEN, SYDVKM. The CDR3 sequence: CASSAPGRGHEQYV. CDR3 DNA sequence: TGTGCCAGCAGTGCTCCAGGGAGGGGTCACGAGCAGTACGTC.

The J gene is TRBJ1-6, the V gene TRBV2; the match to TRBD1 covers 8 bases. Germline trimming cut 10 bases from V and 7 bases from J; bases unmatched to any gene: 6. This CDR3 is built from 13 residues. The germline CDR1 and CDR2 sequences are SNHLY and FYNNEI. In DNA form, the CDR3 reads TGTGCCAAGGGACAGGCGGTCAATTCACCCCTCCACTTT. Translating it yields CAKGQAVNSPLHF.

CDR3 region: CASSQWTGGSSGELFF. CDR3 DNA sequence: TGTGCCAGCAGCCAATGGACAGGGGGCTCTAGCGGGGAGCTGTTTTTT. The chain carries TRBV3-1 (or the pseudogene TRBV3-2) and TRBJ2-2, with TRBD1 matching 11 bases. The CDR3 runs 16 residues. Per the germline V gene, CDR1 is LGHDT and CDR2 is YNNKEL (reference sequence). V was clipped by 2 bases and J by 7 bases; unmatched bases: 6.

V gene TRBV18 combines with J gene TRBJ2-7; tentative D call: TRBD2 (6 bases). V was trimmed by 6 bases and J by 3 bases, leaving 15 bases between them. Germline V gives CDR1 KGHSH, CDR2 LQKENI. The CDR3 extends over 14 amino acids. The CDR3 protein is CASSEGTSNYEQYF. For the CDR3, the DNA is TGTGCCAGCTCCGAGGGGACTTCAAACTACGAGCAGTACTTC.

This chain connects TRBV21-1 to TRBJ1-6; the table's D gene call, TRBD1, was not cross checked with the DNA. TRBV21-1 is labeled a pseudogene. The CDR3 length is 18 residues. The CDR3 sequence: CASSKALGQTINRSPLHF. The CDR3 coding sequence is TGTGCCAGCAGCAAAGCGCTTGGGCAGACGATTAACCGTTCACCCCTCCACTTT.

This sequence joins TRBV5-1 and TRBJ1-4; TRBD1 aligns across 7 bases. The CDR3 is made up of 13 amino acids. Germline assignment: CDR1 SGHRS and CDR2 YFSETQ. J lost 6 bases, V lost 4 bases, and 3 bases had no gene match. In DNA, the CDR3 is TGCGCCAGCAGCAGGGACAGCCATGAAAAACTGTTTTTT. It encodes CASSRDSHEKLFF.

The chain uses TRBV5-4 and TRBJ1-1; D unresolved. Germline CDR1 is SGHNT and CDR2 is YYREEE (reference sequence). CDR3 size: 14 residues. The ends were cut back, 1 base at V and 4 bases at J, with 11 bases in the middle. DNA of the CDR3: TGTGCCAGCAGCTTGCCCCGAGGAGGCACTGAAGCTTTCTTT. Translating gives CASSLPRGGTEAFF.

The chain recombines TRBV27 with TRBJ2-4; D gene unclear. The CDR3 sequence is 15 residues long. The germline V and J ends were trimmed by 6 bases and 1 base, with 13 bases remaining between them. Germline values: CDR1 MNHEY, CDR2 SMNVEV (reference sequence). Here the CDR3 DNA reads TGTGCCAGCAGCCTGATAACTACCGCCAAAAACATTCAGTACTTC. It codes for CASSLITTAKNIQYF.

The rearrangement uses TRBV5-4 and TRBJ2-7; TRBD2 aligns across 8 bases. The CDR3 consists of 16 residues. Germline CDR1 is SGHNT and CDR2 is YYREEE (reference sequence). V lost 4 bases and J lost 1; bases outside the gene matches: 10. CDR3: CASSGSHLAGSYEQYF. DNA for the CDR3: TGTGCCAGCAGCGGGTCTCACCTAGCGGGTTCCTACGAGCAGTACTTC.

J is TRBJ1-4 and V is TRBV30; D gene ambiguous. Germline loops: CDR1 GTSNPN, CDR2 SVGIG (reference sequence). The germline V and J ends were trimmed by 1 base and 6 bases, with 3 bases remaining between them. This CDR3 comprises 11 residues. For the CDR3, the DNA is TGTGCCTGGAGTGGAGATGAAAAACTGTTTTTT. This encodes CAWSGDEKLFF.

The chain links TRBV25-1 to TRBJ2-7; no clear D. The CDR3 sequence is 14 residues long. The ends were cut back, 1 base at V and 3 bases at J, with 10 bases in the middle. Germline V gene sequence: CDR1 MGHDK, CDR2 SYGVNS. The DNA for the CDR3 is TGTGCCAGCAGTGAATTTGGCCCCCACTACGAGCAGTACTTC. Encoded protein: CASSEFGPHYEQYF.

The chain recombines TRBV6-6 with TRBJ1-5; unclear D gene. The CDR3 covers 14 residues. V was clipped by 2 bases and J by 4 bases, with 9 bases between them. In germline, CDR1 is MNHNY, CDR2 SVGAGI (reference sequence). This chain's CDR3 is CASSYEVENQPQHF. CDR3 DNA: TGTGCCAGCAGTTACGAGGTGGAGAATCAGCCCCAGCATTTT.

This chain joins TRBV21-1 and TRBJ2-7; the DNA was not used to check the table's D call, TRBD1. TRBV21-1 is a documented pseudogene. The CDR3 loop spans 17 amino acids. CDR3 bases: TGTGCCAGCAGCAAAGCTGTGGACAGGGAGGGCCCCTACGAGCAGTACGTC. This translates into CASSKAVDREGPYEQYV.

The chain joins TRBV6-1 to TRBJ2-3; no reliable D call. Germline lookup yields CDR1 MNHNS and CDR2 SASEGT. V lost 3 bases to trimming and J lost 8 bases, with 9 bases between them. The CDR3 is made up of 12 amino acids. The CDR3 protein is CASSETAGTQYF. DNA of the CDR3: TGTGCCAGCAGTGAGACGGCAGGTACGCAGTATTTT.

This chain connects TRBV4-1 to TRBJ1-3; a weak D match, TRBD1 (5 bases). This CDR3 has 17 residues. V lost 0 bases, J lost 0 bases, and 12 bases lay in between. From germline, CDR1 is MGHRA and CDR2 YSYEKL. CDR3: CASSQDLGAISGNTIYF. CDR3 in DNA: TGCGCCAGCAGCCAAGATCTAGGGGCAATCTCTGGAAACACCATATATTTT.

J is TRBJ2-1 and V is TRBV7-9; D is undetermined. The CDR3 is 11 residues long. V was pared by 8 bases and J by 6 bases, with 8 bases between. Germline values: CDR1 SEHNR, CDR2 FQNEAQ (reference sequence). This chain's CDR3 is CASLGVNEQFF. The CDR3 DNA follows: TGTGCCAGCCTAGGTGTCAATGAGCAGTTCTTC.

The genes are TRBV5-6 and TRBJ2-3; 10 positions agree with TRBD1. Germline CDR1 SGHDT, CDR2 YYEEEE. V shed 4 bases, J shed 3 bases, and the junction held 8 bases outside the gene matches. CDR3 length: 16 amino acids. The CDR3 DNA reads as TGTGCCAGCAGCCCAGCCGGGACAGGGGAGACAGATACGCAGTATTTT. Translation: CASSPAGTGETDTQYF.

The chain is built from TRBV5-1 and TRBJ2-5, with a possible D match to TRBD1 (6 bases). The CDR3 runs 16 residues. CDR1 is SGHRS, CDR2 YFSETQ, per germline. Trimming pared 0 bases from V and 2 bases from J, leaving 14 bases between. The CDR3 is CASSLVGTSLQETQYF. The DNA of the CDR3 is TGCGCCAGCAGCTTGGTTGGGACAAGCTTACAAGAGACCCAGTACTTC.

The chain combines TRBV5-1 with TRBJ2-1, with TRBD2 matching over 12 bases. The CDR3 loop spans 16 amino acids. Losses at the gene ends were 4 bases for V and 7 bases for J; bases not matched to a gene: 9. Germline CDR1 SGHRS, CDR2 YFSETQ. CDR3 residues: CASSTTLAGGPNEQFF. DNA of the CDR3: TGCGCCAGCAGCACGACACTAGCGGGGGGTCCAAATGAGCAGTTCTTC.

The chain links TRBV28 to TRBJ1-4, with TRBD1 identical over 9 bases. The germline CDR1 and CDR2 sequences are MDHEN and SYDVKM. The CDR3 runs 17 residues. J gave up 6 bases and V 6 bases, and 14 bases lay outside the gene matches. DNA of the CDR3: TGTGCCAGCAGCGACCTCCGGGACAGGGAGTTGGATGAAAAACTGTTTTTT. Translating it yields CASSDLRDRELDEKLFF.

The genes are TRBV3-1 (or the pseudogene TRBV3-2) and TRBJ2-1; 8 bases match TRBD2. The CDR3 is 18 amino acids. V lost 0 bases to trimming and J lost 6 bases; unmatched junction nucleotides: 13. Germline V lookup: CDR1 LGHDT, CDR2 YNNKEL (reference sequence). CDR3 nucleotide sequence: TGTGCCAGCAGCCAAGATCTGGTCCAGCGGGAGATCCCCAATGAGCAGTTCTTC. Translating it yields CASSQDLVQREIPNEQFF.

This chain connects TRBV7-9 to TRBJ1-2; maybe TRBD1 (5 bases). Trimming stripped 1 base from V and 2 bases from J, with 14 bases between. This CDR3 contains 16 residues. Looked up from germline, CDR1 is SEHNR and CDR2 is FQNEAQ (reference sequence). CDR3 sequence (DNA): TGTGCCAGCAGCTTAGACCCAGGGCAGTACAACTATGGCTACACCTTC. Translation: CASSLDPGQYNYGYTF.

The chain employs TRBV15 and TRBJ2-2, with a tentative D call TRBD2 (7 bases). CDR1 is LNHNV and CDR2 is YYDKDF in the germline V gene (reference sequence). The V end lost 0 bases, the J end lost 3 bases, and 17 bases lay between the germline ends. The CDR3 is made up of 18 amino acids. CDR3 residues: CATSRDPFGGADTGELFF. Here the CDR3 DNA reads TGTGCCACCAGCAGAGATCCCTTTGGGGGGGCAGACACCGGGGAGCTGTTTTTT.

This clone is a singleton in its sample. The gene calls are TRBV28 and TRBJ2-2; D might be TRBD2 (6 bases). With 8 bases removed from V and 4 bases from J, the gap between germline ends came to 11 bases. Germline assignment: CDR1 MDHEN and CDR2 SYDVKM. CDR3 length: 13 amino acids. The CDR3 nucleotides read TGTGCCAGCCGGAGGGGCGGCACCGGGGAGCTGTTTTTT. Residues: CASRRGGTGELFF. The whole variable domain, filled in from reference TRBV28 and TRBJ2-2, reads DVKVTQSSRYLVKRTGEKVFLECVQDMDHENMFWYRQDPGLGLRLIYFSYDVKMKEKGDIPEGYSVSREKKERFSLILESASTNQTSMYLCASRRGGTGELFFGEGSRLTVL.

This chain connects TRBV2 to TRBJ2-5; possibly TRBD2 for D (6 bases). Between the trimmed V and J ends, which lost 1 base and 8 bases, there was a span of 14 bases. The length of the CDR3 is 14 residues. Germline values: CDR1 SNHLY, CDR2 FYNNEI. The CDR3 is CASSEETYGGTQYF. Here the CDR3 DNA reads TGTGCCAGCAGTGAAGAAACGTACGGGGGTACCCAGTACTTC.

This chain connects TRBV11-2 to TRBJ2-7; 8 nucleotides agree with TRBD1. V lost 5 bases, J lost 1 base, and 10 bases stayed unmatched. Per the germline V gene, CDR1 is SGHAT and CDR2 is FQNNGV. This CDR3 has 16 residues. This chain's CDR3 is CASSVQFGQGSYEQYF. The CDR3 bases are TGTGCCAGCAGCGTCCAGTTCGGACAGGGATCCTACGAGCAGTACTTC.

The J gene is TRBJ2-2, the V gene TRBV5-1, with D possibly matching TRBD2 (5 bases). Germline V lookup: CDR1 SGHRS, CDR2 YFSETQ. This CDR3 contains 17 residues. V was cut by 0 bases and J by 3 bases, with 15 bases left in between. The CDR3 loop reads CASSLEGAGPHTGELFF. DNA of the CDR3: TGCGCCAGCAGCTTGGAGGGCGCGGGCCCCCACACCGGGGAGCTGTTTTTT.

The chain couples TRBV5-6 to TRBJ2-7, with D possibly being TRBD2 (6 bases). The CDR3 totals 14 residues. CDR1 SGHDT and CDR2 YYEEEE come from the germline V gene. Trimming left V 4 bases short and J 2 bases short, with 13 bases between. CDR3 amino acids: CASSVKGRTYEQYF. The CDR3 DNA sequence: TGTGCCAGCAGCGTCAAGGGGAGGACCTACGAGCAGTACTTC.

CDR3 residues: CAREQGPPFFDYGYTF. CDR3 nucleotides: TGCGCCAGAGAACAGGGACCCCCCTTCTTTGACTATGGCTACACCTTC. The rearrangement links TRBV5-1 to TRBJ1-2; tentative D call: TRBD1 (6 bases). The CDR3 is 16 amino acids. The germline V gene encodes CDR1 SGHRS and CDR2 YFSETQ. V shed 8 bases and J shed 3 bases, with 23 bases lying between them.

The chain carries TRBV3-1 (or the pseudogene TRBV3-2) and TRBJ2-3, with 9 bases that match TRBD2. V gave up 5 bases and J gave up 5 bases; unmatched junction bases: 11. CDR1 LGHDT and CDR2 YNNKEL come from the germline V gene (reference sequence). This CDR3 has 16 amino acids. The CDR3 region is CASSETGAGGKDTQYF. For the CDR3, the DNA is TGTGCCAGCAGCGAGACCGGTGCGGGAGGGAAAGATACGCAGTATTTT.